One sample yielded the 30 T cell receptor beta chains listed below, sequenced in a study of Graves' ophthalmopathy and Graves' hyperthyroidism. Researchers took RNA transcripts and amplified TCR beta CDR3 regions from them. RT-PCR was first run with HTBI primers, then multiplex PCR in a second round. One entry per CDR3 protein results from TCRdb running MiXCR on the multiplex PCR reads. The table lists roughly 600,000 distinct CDR3 sequences, under 40% of them singletons. The specimen sequenced was peripheral blood or thyroid tissue (not recorded which). These receptors were collected from an adult man with Graves' hyperthyroidism.

The chain couples TRBV10-3 to TRBJ2-2; D remains ambiguous. The CDR3 has 14 residues. Looked up from germline, CDR1 is ENHRY and CDR2 is SYGVKD. Between the trimmed V and J ends, which lost 5 bases and 5 bases, there was a span of 12 bases. In nucleotides, the CDR3 is TGTGCCATCAGTTTCCTAGGGAATACCGGGGAGCTGTTTTTT. It yields the protein CAISFLGNTGELFF.

This clonotype was seen at least ten times. The V and J genes are TRBV12-3 or TRBV12-4 and TRBJ2-7; D possibly corresponds to TRBD1 (5 bases). V was shortened by 2 bases and J by 9 bases, with 14 bases between the two germline ends. The CDR3 length is 13 residues. The CDR3 DNA follows: TGTGCCAGCAGTTTACGTCAGGGAAATGTGCAGTACTTC. Protein: CASSLRQGNVQYF.

This clonotype has a handful of counts. V and J are TRBV12-3 or TRBV12-4 and TRBJ1-1, with D possibly being TRBD1 (5 bases). V lost 7 bases and J lost 5, with 14 bases in between. This CDR3 has 13 residues. CDR3 residues: CASTLKWGTEAFF. CDR3 nucleotides: TGTGCCAGCACCCTAAAGTGGGGGACTGAAGCTTTCTTT.

This clonotype was detected ten times or more. The gene calls are TRBV12-3 or TRBV12-4 and TRBJ1-2, with 9 bases identical to TRBD1. After removal of 5 bases from V and 3 bases from J, the junction contained 1 base not matched to a gene. The CDR3 extends over 13 amino acids. CDR3 sequence (DNA): TGTGCCAGCAGTCGGACAGGGGACTATGGCTACACCTTC. As protein: CASSRTGDYGYTF.

The V call is TRBV7-9, the J call TRBJ1-1; D remains unclear. The CDR3 covers 15 residues. V was clipped by 3 bases and J by 0 bases, with 11 bases between them. Germline V gives CDR1 SEHNR, CDR2 FQNEAQ (reference sequence). The CDR3, as DNA: TGTGCCAGCAGCTTTCTAGCGGGAGTGAACACTGAAGCTTTCTTT. It specifies CASSFLAGVNTEAFF.

As regards this clonotype: The junction departs from germline at one end; a sequencing error may be responsible. This chain joins TRBV5-1 and TRBJ1-6; 7 positions agree with TRBD1. Germline-derived CDR1 and CDR2 are SGHRS and YFSETQ. The CDR3 spans 16 residues. The CDR3 loop reads CASSLGGGEGNQPLYF. CDR3 DNA sequence: TGCGCCAGCAGCTTGGGAGGGGGCGAGGGCAATCAGCCCCTCTACTTT.

The V call is TRBV20-1, the J call TRBJ2-3; D gene uncertain. The CDR3 spans 11 residues. Trimming removed 2 bases from V and 4 bases from J, with 4 bases in between. Germline-derived CDR1 and CDR2 are DFQATT and SNEGSKA (reference sequence). The CDR3, as DNA: TGCAGTGCTAGAAAACCAGATACGCAGTATTTT. Protein sequence: CSARKPDTQYF.

The chain couples TRBV5-1 to TRBJ1-4, with D unclear. Germline CDR1 SGHRS, CDR2 YFSETQ. This CDR3 has 16 residues. The ends were cut back, 2 bases at V and 5 bases at J, with 16 bases in the middle. CDR3 amino acids: CASSLNRRELNEKLFF. The CDR3 region has the DNA TGCGCCAGCAGCTTAAATCGGCGGGAGCTGAATGAAAAACTGTTTTTT.

The chain is built from TRBV2 and TRBJ2-5; TRBD1 is a possible D gene (6 bases). CDR3 length: 13 residues. Per the germline V gene, CDR1 is SNHLY and CDR2 is FYNNEI. Trimming shortened V by 10 bases and J by 3 bases, and 15 bases separated the two germline ends. The CDR3 DNA reads TGTGCCAACCCGACAGGACGGGAAGAGACCCAGTACTTC. Protein sequence: CANPTGREETQYF.

This clonotype is a singleton in its sample. One base away lies a much larger clone, so this may be a sequencing read error. The rearrangement links TRBV10-3 to TRBJ2-7; D may be TRBD2 (5 bases). The CDR3 contains 14 residues. Germline values: CDR1 ENHRY, CDR2 SYGVKD. The CDR3 DNA is TGTGCCAGCAGTGGTCTCAGCTGGGAGTACGAGCGGTACTTC. Protein: CASSGLSWEYERYF.

This clonotype was counted ten times or more. V is TRBV12-3 or TRBV12-4 and J is TRBJ1-1, with 8 bases fitting TRBD1. This CDR3 region has 14 residues. V was pared by 6 bases and J by 3 bases, with 6 bases of the junction left unmatched. The CDR3 nucleotides read TGTGCCAGCAGGCCTCAGGGGGCTGACACTGAAGCTTTCTTT. Protein product: CASRPQGADTEAFF.

There are many counts of this clonotype. V is TRBV15 and J is TRBJ1-5; 7 bases map to TRBD1. The CDR3 length is 15 residues. CDR1 and CDR2 (germline): LNHNV, YYDKDF (reference sequence). V was pared by 3 bases and J by 5 bases, with 7 bases of the junction left unmatched. The CDR3 region is CATSSIRDRHQPQHF. The CDR3 region has the DNA TGTGCCACCAGCAGTATCCGGGACAGACATCAGCCCCAGCATTTT.

The chain couples TRBV12-3 or TRBV12-4 to TRBJ2-5; a weak D match, TRBD1 (5 bases). The J call may be faulty, since TRBJ2-1 better matches the DNA end. The length of the CDR3 is 13 residues. CDR3 amino acids: CASSTSGPNEQFF. CDR3 coding DNA: TGTGCCAGCTCAACGTCAGGGCCCAATGAGCAGTTCTTC.

This clonotype has more than one count but fewer than ten. This sequence joins TRBV5-4 and TRBJ2-7; TRBD2 matches 8 bases. The CDR3 runs to 15 residues. The V and J ends lost 2 bases and 0 bases, in that order; junction bases with no gene match: 4. Germline CDR1 and CDR2: SGHNT and YYREEE (reference sequence). CDR3 in amino acids: CASSFGGAVSYEQYF. CDR3 in DNA: TGTGCCAGCAGCTTCGGGGGGGCCGTCTCCTACGAGCAGTACTTC.

This chain connects TRBV12-3 or TRBV12-4 to TRBJ2-5; D is possibly TRBD2 (7 bases). Trimming pared 8 bases from V and 0 bases from J, leaving 16 bases between. CDR3 length: 15 amino acids. CDR3 sequence reads: CASFPGGHYQETQYF. Written as DNA, the CDR3 is TGTGCCAGCTTCCCGGGGGGACATTACCAAGAGACCCAGTACTTC.

V usage is TRBV7-9 and J usage is TRBJ1-5; 10 positions agree with TRBD1. Germline trimming cut 1 base from V and 0 bases from J; bases unmatched to any gene: 15. This CDR3 has 21 amino acids. CDR1 and CDR2 (germline): SEHNR, FQNEAQ (reference sequence). As DNA, the CDR3 is TGTGCCAGCAGCTTAGTCGGTGAGGGACAGGGGAGATTTTATAGCAATCAGCCCCAGCATTTT. This codes for CASSLVGEGQGRFYSNQPQHF.

This clonotype has more than one count but fewer than ten. The genes are TRBV29-1 and TRBJ2-6; the D gene is possibly TRBD1 (6 bases). The CDR3 sequence is 14 residues long. V was cut by 7 bases and J by 4 bases, with 14 bases left in between. The germline CDR1 and CDR2 sequences are SQVTM and ANQGSEA. The CDR3 sequence is CSAMDSPGANVLTF. The CDR3 DNA reads as TGCAGCGCCATGGACAGCCCCGGGGCCAACGTCCTGACTTTC.

This clonotype was observed at least ten times. The chain combines TRBV12-3 or TRBV12-4 with TRBJ2-7, with D unresolved. Deletions cut 3 bases from V and 0 bases from J, with 9 bases between. The CDR3 is 14 amino acids. CDR3 in DNA: TGTGCCAGCAGTTTTGGCAGGAGCTCCTACGAGCAGTACTTC. It translates to CASSFGRSSYEQYF.

The sample holds many counts of this clonotype. The gene calls are TRBV19 and TRBJ2-2; D may be TRBD2 (5 bases). CDR3 length equals 17 residues. The V end lost 2 bases, the J end lost 2 bases, and 15 bases lay between the germline ends. Germline values: CDR1 LNHDA, CDR2 SQIVND (reference sequence). The CDR3, as DNA: TGTGCCAGTAGTATACTGCTGCCTAGCCTTAACACCGGGGAGCTGTTTTTT. Translating gives CASSILLPSLNTGELFF.

In this sample, this clonotype turned up many times. The chain carries TRBV7-9 and TRBJ1-1, with TRBD1 matching over 9 bases. The V segment lost 5 bases and the J segment 4 bases; nucleotides outside the gene matches: 8. CDR1 and CDR2 (germline): SEHNR, FQNEAQ (reference sequence). The CDR3 is made up of 15 amino acids. CDR3 DNA: TGTGCCAGCAGCGCCAAACAGGGGGCGCCCACTGAAGCTTTCTTT. Its protein product is CASSAKQGAPTEAFF.

This clonotype came up a few times. At one end the junction does not follow the germline gene, possibly because of a read error. The rearrangement links TRBV3-1 to TRBJ1-1; a possible D gene is TRBD1 (5 bases). Germline V gene lookup returns CDR1 LGHDT and CDR2 YNNKEL (reference sequence). The CDR3 sequence is 14 residues long. The CDR3 region is CASTQGVGDTEAFF. Written as DNA, the CDR3 is TGTGCCAGCACCCAAGGGGTAGGGGACACTGAAGCTTTCTTT.

The table lists this clonotype with many counts. The chain is built from TRBV7-9 and TRBJ1-1; no definite D call. The germline V and J ends were trimmed by 3 bases and 2 bases, with 16 bases remaining between them. This CDR3 region has 16 residues. CDR1 and CDR2 (germline): SEHNR, FQNEAQ (reference sequence). CDR3 sequence: CASSLPPPGPNTEAFF. In DNA form, the CDR3 reads TGTGCCAGCAGCTTGCCCCCACCCGGACCAAACACTGAAGCTTTCTTT.

DNA of the CDR3: TGCAGCGTTGAACTAGGTGGCGTGCAGTACTTC. It is translated as CSVELGGVQYF. The V call is TRBV29-1, the J call TRBJ2-7; D ambiguous. The CDR3 loop spans 11 amino acids. CDR1 and CDR2 (germline): SQVTM, ANQGSEA. V lost 2 bases to trimming and J lost 9 bases, with 11 bases between them.

The sample holds many counts of this clonotype. The V call is TRBV5-4, the J call TRBJ2-2; 7 bases match TRBD1. V lost 4 bases to trimming and J lost 2 bases; unmatched junction nucleotides: 5. The CDR3 sequence is 15 residues long. Germline V gene lookup returns CDR1 SGHNT and CDR2 YYREEE (reference sequence). The CDR3 region is CASSPGTVNTGELFF. The CDR3 DNA reads TGTGCCAGCAGCCCTGGGACAGTTAACACCGGGGAGCTGTTTTTT.

V usage is TRBV7-9 and J usage is TRBJ2-2, with 7 positions matching TRBD1. This CDR3 is 14 amino acids long. V lost 8 bases to trimming and J lost 4 bases; unmatched junction nucleotides: 7. Germline CDR1 reads SEHNR; CDR2 reads FQNEAQ (reference sequence). This CDR3 is CASPGQAATGELFF. The CDR3 region has the DNA TGTGCCAGCCCCGGACAGGCGGCCACCGGGGAGCTGTTTTTT. The entire variable domain, with the rest obtained from reference TRBV7-9 and TRBJ2-2, is as follows: DTGVSQNPRHKITKRGQNVTFRCDPISEHNRLYWYRQTLGQGPEFLTYFQNEAQLEKSRLLSDRFSAERPKGSFSTLEIQRTEQGDSAMYLCASPGQAATGELFFGEGSRLTVL.

The chain combines TRBV7-9 with TRBJ2-5; 11 positions agree with TRBD2. The germline V gene has CDR1 SEHNR and CDR2 FQNEAQ (reference sequence). Trimming removed 5 bases from V and 1 base from J; junction bases left unmatched: 9. The CDR3 consists of 17 residues. In DNA, the CDR3 is TGTGCCAGCAGCCGAACCGGGACTAGCGGAACCCAAGAGACCCAGTACTTC. Residues: CASSRTGTSGTQETQYF.

This clonotype was seen at least ten times. V is TRBV10-3 and J is TRBJ1-2; weak D call: TRBD1 (6 bases). Germline values: CDR1 ENHRY, CDR2 SYGVKD. The V end lost 5 bases, the J end lost 3 bases, and 22 bases lay between the germline ends. The CDR3 has 17 amino acids. This CDR3 reads CAISPGQTQQGYYGYTF. The DNA for the CDR3 is TGTGCCATCAGTCCCGGACAGACGCAGCAAGGGTACTATGGCTACACCTTC.

There are many counts of this clonotype. V gene TRBV10-3 combines with J gene TRBJ1-5; no clear D gene. This CDR3 region has 16 residues. Germline lookup yields CDR1 ENHRY and CDR2 SYGVKD. Trimming shortened V by 0 bases and J by 3 bases, and 12 bases separated the two germline ends. The DNA of the CDR3 is TGTGCCATCAGTGAGTCGCATGGGTTAAACAATCAGCCCCAGCATTTT. The encoded protein is CAISESHGLNNQPQHF.

The chain carries TRBV7-8 and TRBJ2-5, with D perhaps assigned TRBD1 or TRBD2 (6 bases each). The germline V gene encodes CDR1 SGHVS and CDR2 FQNEAQ. Trimming removed 3 bases from V and 2 bases from J, with 16 bases in between. The CDR3 sequence is 16 residues long. CDR3 loop: CASSLYRGAKQETQYF. CDR3 sequence (DNA): TGTGCCAGCAGCTTGTATAGGGGGGCGAAGCAAGAGACCCAGTACTTC.

V is TRBV20-1 and J is TRBJ2-2; D uncertain. Germline lookup yields CDR1 DFQATT and CDR2 SNEGSKA (reference sequence). The V gene lost 2 bases and the J gene lost 8 bases, with 6 bases spanning the gap. This CDR3 has 11 amino acids. In nucleotides, the CDR3 is TGCAGTGCTAGACCGACAGGGGAGCTGTTTTTT. Amino acids: CSARPTGELFF.